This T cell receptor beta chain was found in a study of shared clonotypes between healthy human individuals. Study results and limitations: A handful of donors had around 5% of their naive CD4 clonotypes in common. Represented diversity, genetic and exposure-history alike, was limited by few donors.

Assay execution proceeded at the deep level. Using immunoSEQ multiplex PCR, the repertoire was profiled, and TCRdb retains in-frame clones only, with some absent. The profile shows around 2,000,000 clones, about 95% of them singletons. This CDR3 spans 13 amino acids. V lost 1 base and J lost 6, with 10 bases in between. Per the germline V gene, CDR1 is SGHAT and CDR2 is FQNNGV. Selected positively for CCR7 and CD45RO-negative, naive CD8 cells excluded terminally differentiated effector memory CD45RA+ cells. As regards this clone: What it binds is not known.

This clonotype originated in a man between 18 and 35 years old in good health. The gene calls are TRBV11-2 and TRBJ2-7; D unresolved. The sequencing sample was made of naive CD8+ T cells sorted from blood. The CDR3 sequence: CASSLGPGLEQYF. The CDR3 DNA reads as TGTGCCAGCAGCTTAGGGCCCGGGCTCGAGCAGTACTTC. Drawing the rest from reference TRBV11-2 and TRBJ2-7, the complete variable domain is EAGVAQSPRYKIIEKRQSVAFWCNPISGHATLYWYQQILGQGPKLLIQFQNNGVVDDSQLPKDRFSAERLKGVDSTLKIQPAKLEDSAVYLCASSLGPGLEQYFGPGTRLTVT.